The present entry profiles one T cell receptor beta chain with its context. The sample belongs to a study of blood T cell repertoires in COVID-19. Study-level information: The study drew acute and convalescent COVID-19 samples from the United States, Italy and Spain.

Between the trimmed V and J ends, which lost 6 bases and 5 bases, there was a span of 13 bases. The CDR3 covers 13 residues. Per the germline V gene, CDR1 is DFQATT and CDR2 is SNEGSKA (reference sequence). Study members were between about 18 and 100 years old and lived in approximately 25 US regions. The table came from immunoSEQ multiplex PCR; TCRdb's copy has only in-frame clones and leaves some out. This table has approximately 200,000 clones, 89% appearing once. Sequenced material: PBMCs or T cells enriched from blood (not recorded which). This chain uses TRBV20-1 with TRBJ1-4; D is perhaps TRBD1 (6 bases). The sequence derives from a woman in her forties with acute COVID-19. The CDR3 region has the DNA TGCAGTGCGAGTACAGGGCCGAATGAAAAACTGTTTTTT. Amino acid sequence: CSASTGPNEKLFF.